This T cell receptor (beta chain) was sequenced for a study of blood T cells in healthy people across ages. Findings of the study overall: Significant beta diversity loss was already apparent by age approximately 40, declining roughly linearly. Relative to aged donors, long-lived donors carried more naive CD4+ cells and displayed higher diversity.

It was with a sample-barcoded 5' primer and a J-beta primer mix that a second PCR of about 6 to 12 cycles was run. Each CDR3 protein gets one entry after TCRdb re-called the 5' RACE reads with MiXCR. The data hold about 510,000 distinct CDR3 sequences, with about 25% observed a single time. For this clonotype: The antigen is unknown.

V gave up 3 bases and J gave up 4 bases; unmatched junction bases: 5. The CDR3 sequence is 15 residues long. This sample was shared with a second study, whose subject was T cells of mothers and their children. From that report: The study obtained over 9 million TCR beta CDR3 reads per mother and about 3 million per child.

V gene TRBV12-3 or TRBV12-4 combines with J gene TRBJ2-2, with 7 nucleotides matching TRBD1. The sample taken for sequencing was blood. The source of this sequence is a boy aged 2-9 years in good health. The CDR3 region has the DNA TGTGCCAGCAGTTTGTTTAAGGGGGCCACCGGGGAGCTGTTTTTT. Amino acid sequence: CASSLFKGATGELFF.